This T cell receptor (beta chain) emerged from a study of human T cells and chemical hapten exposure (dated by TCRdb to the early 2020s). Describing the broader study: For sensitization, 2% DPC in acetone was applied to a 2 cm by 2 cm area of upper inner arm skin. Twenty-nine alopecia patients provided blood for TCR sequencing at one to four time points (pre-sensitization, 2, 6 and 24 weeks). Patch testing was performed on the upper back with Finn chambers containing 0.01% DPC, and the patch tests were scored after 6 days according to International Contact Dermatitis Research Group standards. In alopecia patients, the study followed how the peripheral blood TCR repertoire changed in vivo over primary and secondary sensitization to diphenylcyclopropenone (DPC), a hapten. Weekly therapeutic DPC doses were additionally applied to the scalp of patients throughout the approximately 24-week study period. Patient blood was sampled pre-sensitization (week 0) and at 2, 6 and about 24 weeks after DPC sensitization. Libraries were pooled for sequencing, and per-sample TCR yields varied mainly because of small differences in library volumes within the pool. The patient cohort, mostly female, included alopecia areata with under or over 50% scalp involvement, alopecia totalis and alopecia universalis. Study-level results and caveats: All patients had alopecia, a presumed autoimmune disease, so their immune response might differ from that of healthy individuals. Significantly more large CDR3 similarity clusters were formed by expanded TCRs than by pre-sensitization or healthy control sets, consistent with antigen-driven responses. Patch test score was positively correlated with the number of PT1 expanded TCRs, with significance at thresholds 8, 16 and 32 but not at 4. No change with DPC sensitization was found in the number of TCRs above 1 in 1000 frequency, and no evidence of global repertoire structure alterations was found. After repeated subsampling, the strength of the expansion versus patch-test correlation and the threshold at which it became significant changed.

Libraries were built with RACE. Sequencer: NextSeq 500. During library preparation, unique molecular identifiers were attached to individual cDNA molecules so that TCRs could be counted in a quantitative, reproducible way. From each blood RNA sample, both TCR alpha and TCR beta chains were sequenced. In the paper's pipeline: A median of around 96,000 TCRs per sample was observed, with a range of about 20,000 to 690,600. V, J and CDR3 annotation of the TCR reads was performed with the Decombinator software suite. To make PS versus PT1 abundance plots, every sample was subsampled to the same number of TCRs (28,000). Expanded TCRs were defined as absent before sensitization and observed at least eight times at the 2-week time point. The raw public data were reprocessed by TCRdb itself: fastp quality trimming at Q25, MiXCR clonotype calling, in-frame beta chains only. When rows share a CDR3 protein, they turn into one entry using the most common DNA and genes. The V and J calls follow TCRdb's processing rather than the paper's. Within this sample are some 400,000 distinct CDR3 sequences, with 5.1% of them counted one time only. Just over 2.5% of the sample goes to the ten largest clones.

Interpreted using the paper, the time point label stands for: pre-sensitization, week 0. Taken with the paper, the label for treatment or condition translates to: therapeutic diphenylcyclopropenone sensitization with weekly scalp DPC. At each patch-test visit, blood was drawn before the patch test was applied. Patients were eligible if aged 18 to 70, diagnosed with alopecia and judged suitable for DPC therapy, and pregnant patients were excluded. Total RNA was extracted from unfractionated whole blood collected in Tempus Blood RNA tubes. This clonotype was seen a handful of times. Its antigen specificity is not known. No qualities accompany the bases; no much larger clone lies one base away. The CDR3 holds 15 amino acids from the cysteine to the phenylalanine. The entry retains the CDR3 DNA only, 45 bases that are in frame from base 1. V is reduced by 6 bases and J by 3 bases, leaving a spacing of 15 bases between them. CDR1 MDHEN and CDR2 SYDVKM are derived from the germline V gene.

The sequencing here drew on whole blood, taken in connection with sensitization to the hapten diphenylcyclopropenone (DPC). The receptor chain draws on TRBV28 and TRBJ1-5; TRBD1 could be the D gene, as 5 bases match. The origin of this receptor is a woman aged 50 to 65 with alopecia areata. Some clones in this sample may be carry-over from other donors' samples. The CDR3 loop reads CASSLGPRPNQPQHF. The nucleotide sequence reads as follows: TGTGCCAGCAGCCTGGGGCCCCGGCCCAATCAGCCCCAGCATTTT.